The 23 T cell receptor beta chains listed next were all sequenced from one sample in a study of blood T cell repertoires in COVID-19. TCRdb keeps only in-frame clones here, not all; method: immunoSEQ multiplex PCR. The sample yields hundreds of thousands of clones, roughly 90% seen once. Sequencing used PBMCs or T cells enriched from blood (not recorded which). These receptors were taken from a woman aged 40 to 50 who had recovered from COVID-19.

The gene calls are TRBV29-1 and TRBJ1-1; 8 bases map to TRBD1. The CDR3 totals 14 residues. The germline gives CDR1 SQVTM, CDR2 ANQGSEA. The V and J ends lost 3 bases and 3 bases, in that order; junction bases with no gene match: 6. CDR3 sequence reads: CSVDRGPADTEAFF. Here the CDR3 DNA reads TGCAGCGTTGACAGGGGGCCCGCGGACACTGAAGCTTTCTTT.

The CDR3 loop reads CASSSAGGAFYGYTF. The CDR3 DNA sequence: TGTGCCAGCAGCTCCGCAGGGGGAGCTTTCTATGGCTACACCTTC. V and J are TRBV7-2 and TRBJ1-2; 7 bases fit TRBD1. J gave up 4 bases and V 4 bases, and 9 bases lay outside the gene matches. This CDR3 spans 15 amino acids. The germline V gene has CDR1 SGHTA and CDR2 FQGNSA.

This chain connects TRBV19 to TRBJ1-2, with TRBD1 matching 10 bases. The J segment lost 3 bases and the V segment lost 4 bases, leaving 2 bases of the junction unmatched. CDR1 and CDR2 from the germline V gene are LNHDA and SQIVND (reference sequence). This CDR3 spans 14 amino acids. CDR3 loop: CASSRDRGDYGYTF. CDR3 in DNA: TGTGCCAGTAGTAGGGACAGGGGAGACTATGGCTACACCTTC.

The chain links TRBV6-5 to TRBJ1-1, with D possibly being TRBD1 (6 bases). Germline values: CDR1 MNHEY, CDR2 SVGAGI. Trimming removed 5 bases from V and 0 bases from J, with 13 bases in between. CDR3 length: 15 residues. The CDR3: CASSPPGEMNTEAFF. In nucleotides, the CDR3 is TGTGCCAGCAGTCCTCCAGGGGAAATGAACACTGAAGCTTTCTTT.

V gene TRBV10-1 combines with J gene TRBJ2-3; D may be TRBD1 (5 bases). Between the trimmed V and J ends, which lost 3 bases and 5 bases, there was a span of 9 bases. CDR1 and CDR2 from the germline V gene are WNHNN and SYGVQD (reference sequence). The CDR3 extends over 13 amino acids. CDR3 sequence reads: CASSELDKDTQYF. Written as DNA, the CDR3 is TGCGCCAGCAGTGAACTGGACAAAGATACGCAGTATTTT.

This chain connects TRBV3-1 (or the pseudogene TRBV3-2) to TRBJ1-5; TRBD1 is a possible D gene (5 bases). Germline V gives CDR1 LGHDT, CDR2 YNNKEL (reference sequence). CDR3 length: 16 amino acids. V lost 0 bases and J lost 6, with 15 bases in between. In DNA, the CDR3 is TGTGCCAGCAGCCAAGATCGTGGGGGGGAGGGTCAGCCCCAGCATTTT. Residues: CASSQDRGGEGQPQHF.

The chain combines TRBV10-3 with TRBJ1-2, with 7 bases identical to TRBD1. Germline V gene data show CDR1 as ENHRY and CDR2 as SYGVKD. Germline trimming cut 2 bases from V and 4 bases from J; bases unmatched to any gene: 7. The CDR3 has 15 residues. The CDR3 spells CAISEEEGQFYGYTF. The CDR3 DNA sequence: TGTGCCATCAGTGAGGAAGAGGGACAGTTCTATGGCTACACCTTC.

This chain uses TRBV14 with TRBJ1-5, with TRBD1 as a possible D gene (5 bases). The CDR3 totals 15 residues. The germline gives CDR1 SGHDN, CDR2 FVKESK. V gave up 0 bases and J gave up 3 bases, with 9 bases separating them. CDR3 bases: TGTGCCAGCAGCCAAGATGGAGGGACCAATCAGCCCCAGCATTTT. Amino acids: CASSQDGGTNQPQHF.

The chain has TRBV6-2 or TRBV6-3 and TRBJ1-2, with D possibly matching TRBD1 (6 bases). The CDR3 contains 14 residues. The V end was cut by 0 bases, the J end by 8 bases, with 13 bases between. Germline loops: CDR1 MNHEY, CDR2 SVGEGT. In nucleotides, the CDR3 is TGTGCCAGCAGTTACTCATCAGGGGTTCTGGGCTACACCTTC. Encoded protein: CASSYSSGVLGYTF.

This chain links TRBV7-9 with TRBJ1-1; D unresolved. Deletions cut 4 bases from V and 1 base from J, with 10 bases between. This CDR3 contains 14 residues. The V gene's germline CDR1 is SEHNR and CDR2 FQNEAQ (reference sequence). In nucleotides, the CDR3 is TGTGCCAGCAGCTCCCGGGGAAGGAACACTGAAGCTTTCTTT. Translation: CASSSRGRNTEAFF.

The J gene is TRBJ1-2, the V gene TRBV5-1; tentatively, D is TRBD1 (6 bases). Germline V lookup: CDR1 SGHRS, CDR2 YFSETQ. V lost 6 bases and J lost 7, with 16 bases in between. This CDR3 region has 13 residues. The CDR3 reads CASKIQGVRGYTF. The CDR3, as DNA: TGCGCCAGCAAAATACAGGGAGTCCGTGGCTACACCTTC.

The chain uses TRBV2 and TRBJ1-2, with D perhaps matching TRBD1 (5 bases). The CDR3 has 15 amino acids. Trimming cost V 7 bases and J 8 bases, with 23 bases left between them. Germline CDR1 and CDR2: SNHLY and FYNNEI. CDR3 DNA: TGTGCCAGCATCAGGTCGAGCAGGGCGTCGCGGGGCTACACCTTC. It is translated as CASIRSSRASRGYTF.

The rearrangement joins TRBV28 to TRBJ1-6; TRBD1 agrees at 9 bases. The trim removed 5 bases at V and 6 bases at J, leaving 2 bases unmatched. This CDR3 spans 14 amino acids. Germline assignment: CDR1 MDHEN and CDR2 SYDVKM. The CDR3 DNA follows: TGTGCCAGCAGTACGACAGGGGGTAATTCACCCCTCCACTTT. As protein: CASSTTGGNSPLHF.

The V and J genes are TRBV7-9 and TRBJ2-2; possibly TRBD2 for D (6 bases). This CDR3 is 15 amino acids long. Deletions cut 0 bases from V and 6 bases from J, with 11 bases between. CDR1 is SEHNR, CDR2 FQNEAQ, per germline (reference sequence). CDR3 loop: CASSLATREAGELFF. CDR3 sequence (DNA): TGTGCCAGCAGCTTAGCGACGAGGGAGGCCGGGGAGCTGTTTTTT. The full variable domain, completed using reference TRBV7-9 and TRBJ2-2, is DTGVSQNPRHKITKRGQNVTFRCDPISEHNRLYWYRQTLGQGPEFLTYFQNEAQLEKSRLLSDRFSAERPKGSFSTLEIQRTEQGDSAMYLCASSLATREAGELFFGEGSRLTVL.

The chain recombines TRBV7-9 with TRBJ2-7; 7 nucleotides agree with TRBD1. J gave up 3 bases and V 1 base, and 3 bases lay outside the gene matches. Germline V lookup: CDR1 SEHNR, CDR2 FQNEAQ (reference sequence). The CDR3 is 14 amino acids. The CDR3 DNA follows: TGTGCCAGCAGCTTAGACAGGGGCTACTACGAGCAGTACTTC. Protein sequence: CASSLDRGYYEQYF.

The rearrangement joins TRBV3-1 (or the pseudogene TRBV3-2) to TRBJ1-2; tentatively, D is TRBD1 (5 bases). Trimming shortened V by 4 bases and J by 5 bases, and 11 bases separated the two germline ends. Germline values: CDR1 LGHDT, CDR2 YNNKEL (reference sequence). This CDR3 has 13 residues. This CDR3 reads CASSLDTEYGYTF. The CDR3 DNA is TGTGCCAGCAGCCTGGACACGGAATATGGCTACACCTTC.

The rearrangement joins TRBV11-3 to TRBJ2-2, with 9 bases matching TRBD2. CDR3 length: 15 amino acids. The V and J ends lost 4 bases and 5 bases, in that order; junction bases with no gene match: 5. In germline, CDR1 is SGHNT, CDR2 YENEEA. The CDR3 sequence: CASSSLAGVTGELFF. CDR3 sequence (DNA): TGTGCCAGCAGCTCCTTAGCGGGAGTTACCGGGGAGCTGTTTTTT.

The chain combines TRBV4-3 with TRBJ1-4, with D tentatively TRBD1 (6 bases). V lost 4 bases to trimming and J lost 4 bases, with 13 bases between them. This CDR3 is 15 amino acids long. Per germline, CDR1 LGHNA and CDR2 YSLEER. CDR3 loop: CASSRSTGDNEKLFF. In nucleotides, the CDR3 is TGCGCCAGCAGCCGCTCGACAGGTGATAATGAAAAACTGTTTTTT.

In DNA, the CDR3 is TGTGCCAGCTCCCCGATAGACAGGGCCGCAAAGGACGAGCAGTACTTC. Translating it yields CASSPIDRAAKDEQYF. J is TRBJ2-7 and V is TRBV18; 7 nucleotides match TRBD1. J lost 5 bases, V lost 6 bases, and 16 bases had no gene match. Germline CDR1 is KGHSH and CDR2 is LQKENI. The CDR3 is 16 amino acids.

As to this clone: Other DNA sequences in the same sample also yield this CDR3. The V gene is TRBV5-8, the J gene TRBJ1-2; 8 positions match TRBD1. There are 15 residues in the CDR3. CDR1 and CDR2 (germline): SGHTS, YDEGEE. V shed 3 bases and J 2 bases; nucleotides not matched to a gene: 6. Written as DNA, the CDR3 is TGTGCCAGCAGCTCCCGACAGGGGAGGAACTATGGCTACACCTTC. Translated: CASSSRQGRNYGYTF. Together with reference TRBV5-8 and TRBJ1-2, the CDR3 gives the full variable domain: EAGVTQSPTHLIKTRGQQATLRCSPISGHTSVYWYQQALGLGLQFLLWYDEGEERNRGNFPPRFSGRQFPNYSSELNVNALELEDSALYLCASSSRQGRNYGYTFGSGTRLTVV.

The V call is TRBV7-2, the J call TRBJ2-3, with 14 bases lining up with TRBD2. The germline V gene has CDR1 SGHTA and CDR2 FQGNSA. The CDR3 has 17 amino acids. Unmatched junction bases numbered 11, after V lost 6 bases and J lost 6 bases. This CDR3 is CASSAGLAGGRRDTQYF. The CDR3 region has the DNA TGTGCCAGCAGTGCTGGACTAGCGGGGGGCCGCCGGGATACGCAGTATTTT. Variable domain in full (rest from reference TRBV7-2 and TRBJ2-3): GAGVSQSPSNKVTEKGKDVELRCDPISGHTALYWYRQSLGQGLEFLIYFQGNSAPDKSGLPSDRFSAERTGGSVSTLTIQRTQQEDSAVYLCASSAGLAGGRRDTQYFGPGTRLTVL.

The CDR3 DNA sequence: TGTGCCAGCAGCGTAGACGGGATTTACCAAGAGACCCAGTACTTC. Its protein is CASSVDGIYQETQYF. The gene calls are TRBV9 and TRBJ2-5; D might be TRBD2 (5 bases). The V and J ends lost 0 bases and 0 bases respectively, with 9 bases between them. Germline CDR1 reads SGDLS; CDR2 reads YYNGEE. The CDR3 has 15 amino acids.

In this sample, this clone turned up once. This sequence joins TRBV5-6 and TRBJ2-7, with a weak D call TRBD1 (7 bases). The germline V gene has CDR1 SGHDT and CDR2 YYEEEE. CDR3 size: 16 residues. The V end lost 0 bases, the J end lost 5 bases, and 18 bases lay between the germline ends. In nucleotides, the CDR3 is TGTGCCAGCAGCTTGGGGACAGGTTCCACGGGGGACGAGCAGTACTTC. Amino acid sequence: CASSLGTGSTGDEQYF.